Here is one TCR beta chain with its context. These data are taken from a study of blood T cell repertoires in COVID-19. The assay was immunoSEQ multiplex PCR, and TCRdb's table has in-frame clones only and misses some. Seen here are 250,000 to 350,000 clones, 70% to 85% observed once, and the top ten hold approximately 1.5%. The CDR3 runs to 14 residues. Germline V gene sequence: CDR1 KGHSH, CDR2 LQKENI. V lost 6 bases, J lost 7 bases, and 15 bases lay in between. What was sequenced was peripheral blood. This rearrangement joins TRBV18 to TRBJ1-4; possible D gene TRBD1, 6 bases. This receptor was obtained from a human donor with COVID-19, enrolled during active disease. The donor label of this sample is uncertain. The CDR3 loop reads CASSLGHGSEKLFF. The CDR3 nucleotides read TGTGCCAGCTCGCTGGGACATGGCAGTGAAAAACTGTTTTTT. Complete variable domain (other parts from reference TRBV18 and TRBJ1-4): NAGVMQNPRHLVRRRGQEARLRCSPMKGHSHVYWYRQLPEEGLKFMVYLQKENIIDESGMPKERFSAEFPKEGPSILRIQQVVRGDSAAYFCASSLGHGSEKLFFGSGTQLSVL.